This T cell receptor beta chain derives from a study of blood T cell repertoires in COVID-19. Sequencing used immunoSEQ multiplex PCR; TCRdb keeps in-frame clones, though not all of them. The sample yields about 190,000 clones, approximately 88% seen once. V lost 5 bases, J lost 3 bases, and 4 bases stayed unmatched. The CDR3 is made up of 14 amino acids. Germline CDR1 reads SGHAT; CDR2 reads FQDESV (reference sequence). The chain employs TRBV11-1 and TRBJ2-1; TRBD2 matches at 7 bases. The TCR comes from a woman aged 25 to 45 with acute or convalescent COVID-19. Input material: peripheral blood. The CDR3 sequence: CASSREAVYNEQFF. The CDR3 nucleotides read TGTGCCAGCAGCCGGGAGGCGGTCTACAATGAGCAGTTCTTC.